This T cell receptor beta chain stems from a study of blood T cell repertoires in COVID-19. The method was immunoSEQ multiplex PCR; TCRdb's version includes in-frame clones alone and lacks a portion of them. The sample carries about 230,000 clones, approximately 84% recorded once. Germline-derived CDR1 and CDR2 are MNHEY and SMNVEV (reference sequence). The V end was cut by 6 bases, the J end by 0 bases, with 16 bases between. The CDR3 runs 16 residues. Either two negative PCRs, clearance, or symptom resolution qualified Cohort 3 donors as recovered. This receptor was identified in a man in his sixties who had recovered from COVID-19. The gene calls are TRBV27 and TRBJ2-3; tentative D call: TRBD2 (6 bases). Material: PBMCs or T cells enriched from blood (not recorded which). The CDR3 nucleotides are TGTGCCAGCAGCGATGACTTTGCGGGGAGCACAGATACGCAGTATTTT. As protein: CASSDDFAGSTDTQYF.